These 5 T cell receptor beta chains share one sample of origin, sequenced in a study of molecular identifiers for immune sequencing clone quantification. TCRdb itself ran the PCR reads through MiXCR, one entry per CDR3 protein. The sample holds some 320,000 distinct CDR3 sequences; about 22% are singletons and the top ten take under 0.95%. Source material: naive CD8+ T cells from blood, with Jurkat cell RNA spiked in. The subset was: FACS-sorted CD8+CD4-CCR7+CD45RA+ naive T cells. Every receptor here comes from a human donor in good health. Some libraries in this study had Jurkat cell RNA spiked in.

In its sample, this clonotype was seen many times. This chain connects TRBV5-6 to TRBJ2-3; no definite D call. Deletions cut 4 bases from V and 2 bases from J, with 17 bases between. The CDR3 contains 16 residues. CDR1 and CDR2 (germline): SGHDT, YYEEEE. The CDR3 sequence is CASSPTAFEFTDTQYF. The CDR3, as DNA: TGTGCCAGCAGCCCGACCGCTTTTGAATTCACAGATACGCAGTATTTT.

This clonotype was seen repeatedly, ten times or more. The chain has TRBV4-1 and TRBJ2-5; 7 nucleotides line up with TRBD1. Losses at the gene ends were 0 bases for V and 2 bases for J; bases not matched to a gene: 3. Germline V lookup: CDR1 MGHRA, CDR2 YSYEKL. The CDR3 covers 15 residues. The CDR3: CASSQDRQGQETQYF. The CDR3, as DNA: TGCGCCAGCAGCCAAGATAGACAGGGACAAGAGACCCAGTACTTC.

This clonotype was detected ten times or more. The chain carries TRBV7-9 and TRBJ2-3; 8 bases are a match to TRBD2. The CDR3 length is 16 residues. Trimming removed 4 bases from V and 2 bases from J; junction bases left unmatched: 8. Germline V gives CDR1 SEHNR, CDR2 FQNEAQ (reference sequence). CDR3 nucleotides: TGTGCCAGCAGCTCAGGGGATAGCGGGGTCACAGATACGCAGTATTTT. Protein sequence: CASSSGDSGVTDTQYF.

With regard to this clonotype: This may come from a read error, since a much larger clone is one base off. This rearrangement joins TRBV5-1 to TRBJ2-3; the D call may be TRBD1 or TRBD2 (5 bases each). V was shortened by 3 bases and J by 2 bases, with 16 bases between the two germline ends. CDR1 SGHRS and CDR2 YFSETQ come from the germline V gene. This CDR3 is 16 amino acids long. The CDR3 region is CASSSGDGADTDTQYF. The CDR3 DNA sequence: TGCGCCAGCAGCTCCGGGGACGGGGCAGACACAGATACGCAGTATTTT. Complete variable domain (other parts from reference TRBV5-1 and TRBJ2-3): KAGVTQTPRYLIKTRGQQVTLSCSPISGHRSVSWYQQTPGQGLQFLFEYFSETQRNKGNFPGRFSGRQFSNSRSEMNVSTLELGDSALYLCASSSGDGADTDTQYFGPGTRLTVL.

This clonotype was picked up many times. The CDR3 sequence: CASSLVGFDEQYF. CDR3 in DNA: TGTGCCAGCAGCTTGGTAGGGTTTGACGAGCAGTACTTC. The chain employs TRBV5-5 and TRBJ2-7; no reliable D call. The CDR3 has 13 amino acids. Trimming removed 0 bases from V and 5 bases from J, with 9 bases in between. Germline-derived CDR1 and CDR2 are SGHKS and YYEKEE (reference sequence). The whole variable domain, remainder taken from reference TRBV5-5 and TRBJ2-7, is DAGVTQSPTHLIKTRGQQVTLRCSPISGHKSVSWYQQVLGQGPQFIFQYYEKEERGRGNFPDRFSARQFPNYSSELNVNALLLGDSALYLCASSLVGFDEQYFGPGTRLTVT.